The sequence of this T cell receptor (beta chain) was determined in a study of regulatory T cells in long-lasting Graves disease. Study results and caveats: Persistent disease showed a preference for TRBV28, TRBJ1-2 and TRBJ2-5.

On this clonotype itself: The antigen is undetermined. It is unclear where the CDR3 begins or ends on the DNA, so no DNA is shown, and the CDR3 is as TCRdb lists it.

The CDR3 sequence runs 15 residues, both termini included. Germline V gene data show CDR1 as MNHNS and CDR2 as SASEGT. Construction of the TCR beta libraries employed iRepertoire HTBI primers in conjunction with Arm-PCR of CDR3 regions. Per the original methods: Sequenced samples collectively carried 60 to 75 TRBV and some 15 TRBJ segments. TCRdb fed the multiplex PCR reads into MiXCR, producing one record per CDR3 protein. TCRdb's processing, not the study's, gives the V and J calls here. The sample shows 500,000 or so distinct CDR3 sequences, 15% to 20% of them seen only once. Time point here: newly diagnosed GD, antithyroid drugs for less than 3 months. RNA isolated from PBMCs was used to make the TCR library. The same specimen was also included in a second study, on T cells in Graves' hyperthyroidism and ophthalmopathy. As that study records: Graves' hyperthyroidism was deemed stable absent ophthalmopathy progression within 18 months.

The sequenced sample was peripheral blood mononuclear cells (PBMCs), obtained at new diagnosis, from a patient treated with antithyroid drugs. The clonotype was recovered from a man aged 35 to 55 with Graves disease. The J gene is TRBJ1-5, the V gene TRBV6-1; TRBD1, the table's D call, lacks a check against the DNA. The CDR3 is CASSPFGAGNQPQHF.